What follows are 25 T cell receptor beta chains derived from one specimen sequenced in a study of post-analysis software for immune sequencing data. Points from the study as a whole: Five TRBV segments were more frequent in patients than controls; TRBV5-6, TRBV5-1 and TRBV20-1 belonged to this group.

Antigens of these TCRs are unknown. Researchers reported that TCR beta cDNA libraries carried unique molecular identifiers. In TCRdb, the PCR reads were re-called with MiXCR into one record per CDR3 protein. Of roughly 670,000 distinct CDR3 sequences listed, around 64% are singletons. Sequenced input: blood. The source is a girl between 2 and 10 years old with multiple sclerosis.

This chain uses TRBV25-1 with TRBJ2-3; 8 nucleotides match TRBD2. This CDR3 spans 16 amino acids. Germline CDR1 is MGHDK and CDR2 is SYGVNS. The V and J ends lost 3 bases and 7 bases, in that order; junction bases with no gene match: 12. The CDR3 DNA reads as TGTGCCAGCAGTGATTCCCTAGCGGGCGCCGCAAATACGCAGTATTTT. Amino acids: CASSDSLAGAANTQYF.

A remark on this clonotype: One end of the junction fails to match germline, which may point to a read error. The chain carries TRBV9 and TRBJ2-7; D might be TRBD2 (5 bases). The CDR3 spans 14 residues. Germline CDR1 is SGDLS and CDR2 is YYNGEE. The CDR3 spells CASSVASSSYEQYF. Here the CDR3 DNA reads TGTGCCAGTAGCGTAGCGAGTAGTTCCTACGAGCAGTACTTC. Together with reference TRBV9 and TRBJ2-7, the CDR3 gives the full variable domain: DSGVTQTPKHLITATGQRVTLRCSPRSGDLSVYWYQQSLDQGLQFLIQYYNGEERAKGNILERFSAQQFPDLHSELNLSSLELGDSALYFCASSVASSSYEQYFGPGTRLTVT.

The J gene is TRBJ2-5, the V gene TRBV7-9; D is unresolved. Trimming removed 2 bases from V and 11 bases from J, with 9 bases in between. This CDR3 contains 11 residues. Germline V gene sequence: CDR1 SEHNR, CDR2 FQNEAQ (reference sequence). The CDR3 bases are TGTGCCAGCAGCTTAACCCCTGAGCAGTACTTC. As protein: CASSLTPEQYF.

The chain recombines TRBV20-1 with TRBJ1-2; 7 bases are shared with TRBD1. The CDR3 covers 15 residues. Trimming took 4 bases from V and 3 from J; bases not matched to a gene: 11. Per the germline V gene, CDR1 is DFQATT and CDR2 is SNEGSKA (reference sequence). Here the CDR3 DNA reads TGCAGTGCTACCAGACTACAGGGGCTCGACTATGGCTACACCTTC. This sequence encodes CSATRLQGLDYGYTF.

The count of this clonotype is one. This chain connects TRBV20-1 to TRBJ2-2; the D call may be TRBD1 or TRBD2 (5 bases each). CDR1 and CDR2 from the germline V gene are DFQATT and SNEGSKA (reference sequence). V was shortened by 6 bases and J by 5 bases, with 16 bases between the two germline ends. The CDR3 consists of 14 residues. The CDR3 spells CSAQRRGRTGELFF. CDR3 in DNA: TGCAGTGCACAACGCCGGGGCCGTACCGGGGAGCTGTTTTTT.

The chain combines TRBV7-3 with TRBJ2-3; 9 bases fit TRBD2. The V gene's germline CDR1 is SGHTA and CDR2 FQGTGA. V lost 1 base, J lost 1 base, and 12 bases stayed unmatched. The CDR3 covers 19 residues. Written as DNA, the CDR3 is TGTGCCAGCAGCTTAAGGGGAGGTGGTCTAGCGGGGCGCACAGATACGCAGTATTTT. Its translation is CASSLRGGGLAGRTDTQYF. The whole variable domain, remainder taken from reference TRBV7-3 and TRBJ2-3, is GAGVSQTPSNKVTEKGKYVELRCDPISGHTALYWYRQSLGQGPEFLIYFQGTGAADDSGLPNDRFFAVRPEGSVSTLKIQRTERGDSAVYLCASSLRGGGLAGRTDTQYFGPGTRLTVL.

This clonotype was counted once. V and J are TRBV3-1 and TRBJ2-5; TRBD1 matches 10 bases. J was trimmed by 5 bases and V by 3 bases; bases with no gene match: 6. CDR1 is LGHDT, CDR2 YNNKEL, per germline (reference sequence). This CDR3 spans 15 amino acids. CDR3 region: CASSQTDRGGETQYF. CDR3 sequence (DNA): TGTGCCAGCAGCCAGACGGACAGGGGGGGGGAGACCCAGTACTTC.

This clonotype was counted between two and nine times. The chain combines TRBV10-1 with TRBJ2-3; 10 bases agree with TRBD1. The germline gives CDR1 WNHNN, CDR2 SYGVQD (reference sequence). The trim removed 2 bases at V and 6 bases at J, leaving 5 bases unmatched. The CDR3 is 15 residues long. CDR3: CASSERQGARDTQYF. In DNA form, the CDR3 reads TGCGCCAGCAGTGAGCGACAGGGGGCGCGGGATACGCAGTATTTT.

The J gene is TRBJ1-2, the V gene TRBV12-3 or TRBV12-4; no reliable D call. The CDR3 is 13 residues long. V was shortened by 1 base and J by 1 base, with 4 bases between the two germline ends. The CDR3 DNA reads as TGTGCCAGCAGTTTAGGGGATAACTATGGCTACACCTTC. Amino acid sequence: CASSLGDNYGYTF.

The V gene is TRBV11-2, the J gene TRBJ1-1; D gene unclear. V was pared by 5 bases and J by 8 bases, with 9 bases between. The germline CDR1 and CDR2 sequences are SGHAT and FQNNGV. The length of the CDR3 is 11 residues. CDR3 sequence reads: CASSQTVEAFF. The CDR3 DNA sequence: TGTGCCAGCAGCCAAACAGTGGAAGCTTTCTTT. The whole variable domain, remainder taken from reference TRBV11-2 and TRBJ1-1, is EAGVAQSPRYKIIEKRQSVAFWCNPISGHATLYWYQQILGQGPKLLIQFQNNGVVDDSQLPKDRFSAERLKGVDSTLKIQPAKLEDSAVYLCASSQTVEAFFGQGTRLTVV.

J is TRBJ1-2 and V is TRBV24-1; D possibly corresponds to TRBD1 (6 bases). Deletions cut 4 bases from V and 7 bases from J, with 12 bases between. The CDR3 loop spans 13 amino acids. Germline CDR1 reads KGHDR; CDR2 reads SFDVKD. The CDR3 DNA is TGTGCCACCAGTGAGGGGGCGCGTTCTGGCTACACCTTC. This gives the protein CATSEGARSGYTF.

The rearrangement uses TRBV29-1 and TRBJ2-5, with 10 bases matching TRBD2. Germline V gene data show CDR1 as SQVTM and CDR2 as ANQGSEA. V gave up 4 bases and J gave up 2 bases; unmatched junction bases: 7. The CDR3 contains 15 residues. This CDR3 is CSVGAGGGLQETQYF. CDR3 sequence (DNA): TGCAGCGTTGGAGCGGGAGGGGGCTTACAAGAGACCCAGTACTTC.

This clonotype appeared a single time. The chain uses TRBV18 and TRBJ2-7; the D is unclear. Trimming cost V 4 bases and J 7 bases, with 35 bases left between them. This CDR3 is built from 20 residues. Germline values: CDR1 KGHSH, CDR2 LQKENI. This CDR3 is CASSHQTDPSRNTLRDEQYF. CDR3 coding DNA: TGTGCCAGCTCACACCAAACCGACCCAAGTCGTAACACTCTGAGAGATGAGCAGTACTTC.

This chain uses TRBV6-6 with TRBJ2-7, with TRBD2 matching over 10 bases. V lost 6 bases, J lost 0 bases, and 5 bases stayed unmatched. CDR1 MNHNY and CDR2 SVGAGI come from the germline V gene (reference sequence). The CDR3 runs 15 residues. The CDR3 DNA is TGTGCCAGCAGGGCAGCGGGAGGGAGCTCCTACGAGCAGTACTTC. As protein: CASRAAGGSSYEQYF.

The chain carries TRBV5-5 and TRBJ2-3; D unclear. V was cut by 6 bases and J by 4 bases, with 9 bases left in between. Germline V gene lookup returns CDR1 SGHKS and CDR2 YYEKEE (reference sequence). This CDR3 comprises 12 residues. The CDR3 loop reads CASITLPDTQYF. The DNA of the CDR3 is TGTGCCAGCATCACCTTGCCAGATACGCAGTATTTT.

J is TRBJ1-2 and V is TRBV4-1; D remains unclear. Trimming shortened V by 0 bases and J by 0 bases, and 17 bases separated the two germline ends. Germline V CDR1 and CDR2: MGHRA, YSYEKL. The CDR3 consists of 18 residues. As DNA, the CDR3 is TGCGCCAGCAGCCAAGATCCCCCGCCCCGCGGAACTAACTATGGCTACACCTTC. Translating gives CASSQDPPPRGTNYGYTF.

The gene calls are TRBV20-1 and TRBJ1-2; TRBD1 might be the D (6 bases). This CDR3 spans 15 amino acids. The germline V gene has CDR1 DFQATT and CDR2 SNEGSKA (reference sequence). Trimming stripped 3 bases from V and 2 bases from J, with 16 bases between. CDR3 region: CSASLLGGENYGYTF. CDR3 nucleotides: TGCAGTGCTAGTCTACTAGGGGGGGAGAACTATGGCTACACCTTC.

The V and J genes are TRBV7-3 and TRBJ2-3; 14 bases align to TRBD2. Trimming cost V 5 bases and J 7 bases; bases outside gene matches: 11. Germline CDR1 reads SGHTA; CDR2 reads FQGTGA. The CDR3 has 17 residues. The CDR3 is CASSPSPGLAGVNTQYF. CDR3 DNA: TGTGCCAGCAGCCCAAGCCCGGGACTAGCGGGAGTAAATACGCAGTATTTT. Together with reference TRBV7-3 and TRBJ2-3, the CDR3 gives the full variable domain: GAGVSQTPSNKVTEKGKYVELRCDPISGHTALYWYRQSLGQGPEFLIYFQGTGAADDSGLPNDRFFAVRPEGSVSTLKIQRTERGDSAVYLCASSPSPGLAGVNTQYFGPGTRLTVL.

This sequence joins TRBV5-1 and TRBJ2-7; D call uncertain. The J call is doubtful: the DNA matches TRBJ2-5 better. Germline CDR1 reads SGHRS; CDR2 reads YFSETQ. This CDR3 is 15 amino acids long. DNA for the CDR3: TGCGCCAGCAGCTTGGGACTGGGTTCAGAGGAGACCCAGTACTTC. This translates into CASSLGLGSEETQYF.

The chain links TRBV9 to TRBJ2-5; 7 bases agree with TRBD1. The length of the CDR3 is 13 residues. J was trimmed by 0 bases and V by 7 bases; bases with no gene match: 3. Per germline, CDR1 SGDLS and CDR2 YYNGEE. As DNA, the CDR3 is TGTGCCAGCTCGGGGACAGACCAAGAGACCCAGTACTTC. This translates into CASSGTDQETQYF. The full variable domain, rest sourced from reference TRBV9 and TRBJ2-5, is DSGVTQTPKHLITATGQRVTLRCSPRSGDLSVYWYQQSLDQGLQFLIQYYNGEERAKGNILERFSAQQFPDLHSELNLSSLELGDSALYFCASSGTDQETQYFGPGTRLLVL.

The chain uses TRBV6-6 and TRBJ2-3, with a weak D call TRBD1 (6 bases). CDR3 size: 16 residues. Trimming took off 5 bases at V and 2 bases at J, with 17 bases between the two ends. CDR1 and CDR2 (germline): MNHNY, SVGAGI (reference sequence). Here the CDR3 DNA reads TGTGCCAGCAGTCTGGACAGACCCCTGTACACAGATACGCAGTATTTT. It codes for CASSLDRPLYTDTQYF.

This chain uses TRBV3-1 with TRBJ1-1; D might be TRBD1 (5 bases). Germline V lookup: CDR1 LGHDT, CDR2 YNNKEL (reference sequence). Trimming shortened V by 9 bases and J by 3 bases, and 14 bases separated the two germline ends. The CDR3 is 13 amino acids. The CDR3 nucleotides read TGTGCCAGTGGGCGGGGGATTGACACTGAAGCTTTCTTT. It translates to CASGRGIDTEAFF.

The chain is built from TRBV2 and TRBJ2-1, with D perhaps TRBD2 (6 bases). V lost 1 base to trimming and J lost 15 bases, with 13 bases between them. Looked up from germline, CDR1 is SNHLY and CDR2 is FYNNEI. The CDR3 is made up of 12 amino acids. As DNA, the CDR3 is TGTGCCAGCAGTGAAGGCGGGACCCTCGGGTTCTTC. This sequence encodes CASSEGGTLGFF.

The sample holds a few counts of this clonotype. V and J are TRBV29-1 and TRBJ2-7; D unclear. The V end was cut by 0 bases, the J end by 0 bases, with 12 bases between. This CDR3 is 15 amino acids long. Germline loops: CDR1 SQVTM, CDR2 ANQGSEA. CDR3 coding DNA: TGCAGCGTTGAAGATCGTAAGAGAGGCTCCTACGAGCAGTACTTC. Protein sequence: CSVEDRKRGSYEQYF.

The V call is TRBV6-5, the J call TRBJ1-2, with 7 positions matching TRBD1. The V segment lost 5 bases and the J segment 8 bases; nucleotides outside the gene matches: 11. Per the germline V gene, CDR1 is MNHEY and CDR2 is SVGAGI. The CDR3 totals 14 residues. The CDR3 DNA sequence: TGTGCCAGCAGTAACAGGGGAGAGCAATGGGGCTACACCTTC. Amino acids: CASSNRGEQWGYTF.